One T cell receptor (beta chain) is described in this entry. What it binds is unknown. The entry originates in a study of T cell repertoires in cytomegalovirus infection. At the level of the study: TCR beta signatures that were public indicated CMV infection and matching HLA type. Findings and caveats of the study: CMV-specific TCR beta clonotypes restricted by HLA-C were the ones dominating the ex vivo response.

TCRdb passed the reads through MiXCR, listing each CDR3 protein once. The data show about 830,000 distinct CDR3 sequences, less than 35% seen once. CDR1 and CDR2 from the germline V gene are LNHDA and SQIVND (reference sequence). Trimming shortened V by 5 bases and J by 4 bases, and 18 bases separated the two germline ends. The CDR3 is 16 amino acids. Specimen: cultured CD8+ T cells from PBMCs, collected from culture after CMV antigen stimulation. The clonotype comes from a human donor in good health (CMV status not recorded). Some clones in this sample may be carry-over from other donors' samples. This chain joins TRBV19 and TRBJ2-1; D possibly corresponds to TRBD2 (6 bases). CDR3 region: CASSSPGGKRYNEQFF. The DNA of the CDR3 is TGTGCCAGTAGTTCCCCCGGGGGTAAAAGGTACAATGAGCAGTTCTTC.